The present TCR beta chain was sequenced within a study of blood T cell repertoires in COVID-19. For the study at large: Sources were T cells, B-cell-depleted T cells, or PBMCs; the material itself was cDNA or gDNA.

The protocol was immunoSEQ multiplex PCR, while the TCRdb copy is restricted to in-frame clones and leaves out a portion. Of fewer than 600,000 clones listed, roughly 90% were seen once; the top ten hold around 1.9%. Trimming cost V 6 bases and J 5 bases, with 15 bases left between them. The CDR3 is made up of 14 amino acids. CDR1 and CDR2 (germline): MNHEY, SMNVEV (reference sequence). Cohorts were determined from participant-reported clinical history. What the recovered Cohort 3 donors had was two negative PCRs, clearance, or symptom resolution. The source material was PBMCs or T cells enriched from blood (not recorded which). The chain joins TRBV27 to TRBJ2-3; perhaps TRBD1 as D (5 bases). The TCR was taken from a woman aged 40 to 49 who had recovered from COVID-19. DNA of the CDR3: TGTGCCAGCAGCCACACGACAGAACAAGATACGCAGTATTTT. It yields the protein CASSHTTEQDTQYF.